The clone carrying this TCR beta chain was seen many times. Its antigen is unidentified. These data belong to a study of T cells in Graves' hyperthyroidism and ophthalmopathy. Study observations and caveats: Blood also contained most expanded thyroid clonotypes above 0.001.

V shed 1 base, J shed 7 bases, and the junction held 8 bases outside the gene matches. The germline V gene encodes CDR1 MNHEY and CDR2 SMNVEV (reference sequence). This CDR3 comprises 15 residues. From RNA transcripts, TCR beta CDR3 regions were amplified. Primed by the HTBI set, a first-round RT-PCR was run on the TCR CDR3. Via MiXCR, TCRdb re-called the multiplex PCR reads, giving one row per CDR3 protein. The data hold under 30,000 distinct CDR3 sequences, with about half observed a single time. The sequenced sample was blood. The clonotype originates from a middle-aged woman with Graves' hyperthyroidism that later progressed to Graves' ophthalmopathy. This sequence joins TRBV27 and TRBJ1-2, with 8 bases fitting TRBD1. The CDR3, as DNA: TGTGCCAGCAGTTTATTGGCCCAGGGGGCCGGTGGCTACACCTTC. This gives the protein CASSLLAQGAGGYTF.